The 7 T cell receptor beta chains below come from one sample, sequenced in a study of cytomegalovirus exposure and HLA in healthy donors. The method was immunoSEQ multiplex PCR; TCRdb's version includes in-frame clones alone and lacks a portion of them. The data hold about 140,000 clones, with 86% observed a single time. The specimen was PBMCs. These receptors were obtained from a man aged 18-30 years in good health and CMV-seronegative.

The chain carries TRBV29-1 and TRBJ1-4; TRBD1 is a possible D gene (6 bases). This CDR3 is built from 14 residues. In germline, CDR1 is SQVTM, CDR2 ANQGSEA. V was trimmed by 6 bases and J by 8 bases, leaving 19 bases between them. The CDR3 loop reads CSVARGRGSEKLFF. The CDR3 coding sequence is TGCAGCGTGGCCCGAGGCAGGGGATCCGAAAAACTGTTTTTT.

This sequence joins TRBV15 and TRBJ1-5; D might be TRBD1 (6 bases). This CDR3 is 16 amino acids long. Germline values: CDR1 LNHNV, CDR2 YYDKDF (reference sequence). The V end lost 1 base, the J end lost 2 bases, and 12 bases lay between the germline ends. CDR3 loop: CATSRAGAVGNQPQHF. CDR3 DNA sequence: TGTGCCACCAGCAGAGCAGGGGCGGTGGGCAATCAGCCCCAGCATTTT.

The genes are TRBV7-2 and TRBJ2-7; maybe TRBD2 (6 bases). The CDR3 is made up of 13 amino acids. V dropped 0 bases and J dropped 3 bases, with 6 bases sitting between them. CDR1 SGHTA and CDR2 FQGNSA come from the germline V gene. As DNA, the CDR3 is TGTGCCAGCAGCTTAGCGCGGGGCTACGAGCAGTACTTC. Its protein product is CASSLARGYEQYF. Drawing the rest from reference TRBV7-2 and TRBJ2-7, the complete variable domain is GAGVSQSPSNKVTEKGKDVELRCDPISGHTALYWYRQSLGQGLEFLIYFQGNSAPDKSGLPSDRFSAERTGGSVSTLTIQRTQQEDSAVYLCASSLARGYEQYFGPGTRLTVT.

This chain joins TRBV2 and TRBJ1-1, with D hard to call. CDR1 and CDR2 (germline): SNHLY, FYNNEI. The CDR3 loop spans 17 amino acids. V shed 5 bases and J shed 1 base, with 20 bases lying between them. The CDR3: CASSPSGFQGGNTEAFF. CDR3 in DNA: TGTGCCAGCAGTCCAAGTGGCTTCCAAGGAGGGAACACTGAAGCTTTCTTT.

In its sample, this clone was seen a few times. The V and J genes are TRBV7-9 and TRBJ2-7; perhaps TRBD2 as D (7 bases). This CDR3 contains 13 residues. Per germline, CDR1 SEHNR and CDR2 FQNEAQ (reference sequence). The V end was cut by 5 bases, the J end by 2 bases, with 10 bases between. The CDR3 DNA is TGTGCCAGCAGCGCGGGGGCCCCCTACGAGCAGTACTTC. This codes for CASSAGAPYEQYF.

The V call is TRBV4-1, the J call TRBJ2-3, with D perhaps matching TRBD2 (5 bases). The CDR3 is 16 amino acids. Trimming cost V 0 bases and J 1 base, with 11 bases left between them. Germline assignment: CDR1 MGHRA and CDR2 YSYEKL. DNA of the CDR3: TGCGCCAGCAGCCAAGAGTCTGGACTTCGCACAGATACGCAGTATTTT. It is translated as CASSQESGLRTDTQYF.

V and J are TRBV7-9 and TRBJ2-3; 7 nucleotides match TRBD2. The V gene end was trimmed by 2 bases and the J gene end by 4 bases; junction bases not matched to a gene: 3. The CDR3 contains 14 residues. Germline V CDR1 and CDR2: SEHNR, FQNEAQ (reference sequence). The CDR3 DNA is TGTGCCAGCAGCTTACAAGGGAGGGCAGATACGCAGTATTTT. This translates into CASSLQGRADTQYF.